A single T cell receptor (beta chain) is shown here with its context. Its matching antigen is unknown. Data came from immunoSEQ multiplex PCR; TCRdb stores just in-frame clones and leaves some out. Of 110,000 to 150,000 clones in the sample, about nine tenths are singletons; the top ten hold around 0.7%. The record originates from a study of cytomegalovirus exposure and HLA in healthy donors. Study-wide results and limits: Reportedly, cytomegalovirus status was diagnosed with high sensitivity and specificity.

There are 13 residues in the CDR3. The V gene lost 8 bases and the J gene lost 4 bases, with 14 bases spanning the gap. CDR1 and CDR2 from the germline V gene are MNHEY and SVGAGI. The chain links TRBV6-5 to TRBJ1-2; D remains ambiguous. Specimen: PBMCs. The receptor was derived from a man aged 18 to 29 in good health and CMV-seronegative. Here the CDR3 DNA reads TGTGCCAGCGGTCCCGCGGGCGGCTATGGCTACACCTTC. Amino acid sequence: CASGPAGGYGYTF.